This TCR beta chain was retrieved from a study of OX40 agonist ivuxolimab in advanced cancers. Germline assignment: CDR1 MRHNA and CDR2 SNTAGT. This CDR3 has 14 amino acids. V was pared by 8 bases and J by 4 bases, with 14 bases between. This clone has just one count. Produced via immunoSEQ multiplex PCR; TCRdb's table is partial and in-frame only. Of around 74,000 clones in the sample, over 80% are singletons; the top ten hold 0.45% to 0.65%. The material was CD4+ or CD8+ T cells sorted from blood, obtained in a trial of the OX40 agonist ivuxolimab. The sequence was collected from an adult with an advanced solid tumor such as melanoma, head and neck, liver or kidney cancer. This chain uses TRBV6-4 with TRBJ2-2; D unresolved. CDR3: CASSTGRGTGELFF. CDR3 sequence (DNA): TGTGCCAGCTCAACTGGACGTGGCACCGGGGAGCTGTTTTTT.